The entry below gives a single T cell receptor (beta chain) sequence along with its context. The antigen is not known. With 60 Vbeta and 13 Jbeta primers, the PCR was carried out. Repertoires were generated with immunoSEQ multiplex PCR, while TCRdb's copy carries only in-frame clones and drops some. This table holds 140,000 to 150,000 clones, around two thirds found once. The sample originates from a study of cytomegalovirus exposure and HLA in healthy donors. Points from the study as a whole: Among TCR beta chains, those listed as cytomegalovirus-associated numbered some 160. Most observed TCR sequences were rare, whereas some public TCRs were detected in many donors. Per published reports, the classifier diagnosed cytomegalovirus status with high specificity and sensitivity.

This CDR3 is built from 15 residues. V lost 1 base, J lost 5 bases, and 3 bases stayed unmatched. Germline CDR1 KGHSH, CDR2 LQKENI. Sequenced: PBMCs. This receptor was identified in a woman between 18 and 30 years old in good health and CMV-seronegative. The chain joins TRBV18 to TRBJ2-2; 8 bases are shared with TRBD1. CDR3 DNA sequence: TGTGCCAGCTCACCACAAAGACAGGGGACCGGGGAGCTGTTTTTT. This codes for CASSPQRQGTGELFF. The full variable domain, with the rest looked up from reference TRBV18 and TRBJ2-2, is NAGVMQNPRHLVRRRGQEARLRCSPMKGHSHVYWYRQLPEEGLKFMVYLQKENIIDESGMPKERFSAEFPKEGPSILRIQQVVRGDSAAYFCASSPQRQGTGELFFGEGSRLTVL.